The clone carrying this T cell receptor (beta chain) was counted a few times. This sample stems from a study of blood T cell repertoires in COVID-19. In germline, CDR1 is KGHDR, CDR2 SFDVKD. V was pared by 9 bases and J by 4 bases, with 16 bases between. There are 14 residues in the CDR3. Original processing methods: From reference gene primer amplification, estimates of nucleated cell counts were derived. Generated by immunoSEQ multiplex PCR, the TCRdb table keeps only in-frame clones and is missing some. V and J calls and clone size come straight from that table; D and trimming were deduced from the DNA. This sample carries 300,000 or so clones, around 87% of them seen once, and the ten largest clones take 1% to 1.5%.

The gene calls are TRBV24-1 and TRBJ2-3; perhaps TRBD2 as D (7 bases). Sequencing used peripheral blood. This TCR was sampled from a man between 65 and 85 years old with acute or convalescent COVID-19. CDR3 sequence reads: CATRGEGDADTQYF. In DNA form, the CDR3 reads TGTGCCACCCGCGGGGAGGGGGATGCAGATACGCAGTATTTT.